The 30 T cell receptor beta chains below come from one sample, sequenced in a study of blood T cell repertoires in COVID-19. TCRdb keeps only in-frame clones here, not all; method: immunoSEQ multiplex PCR. The data contain roughly 150,000 clones, 80% to 85% of them singletons. The specimen sequenced was peripheral blood. These receptors were collected from a man between 65 and 79 years old with active or convalescent COVID-19.

The gene calls are TRBV5-1 and TRBJ2-3; D ambiguous. V was clipped by 4 bases and J by 6 bases, with 12 bases between them. The CDR3 totals 13 residues. Looked up from germline, CDR1 is SGHRS and CDR2 is YFSETQ. The CDR3 loop reads CASSEDPGDTQYF. In nucleotides, the CDR3 is TGCGCCAGCAGCGAAGACCCCGGGGATACGCAGTATTTT.

The V call is TRBV11-2, the J call TRBJ1-1, with D hard to call. The CDR3 spans 13 residues. The ends were cut back, 0 bases at V and 3 bases at J, with 5 bases in the middle. CDR1 and CDR2 (germline): SGHAT, FQNNGV. In DNA form, the CDR3 reads TGTGCCAGCAGCTTAGATCAGTACACTGAAGCTTTCTTT. It yields the protein CASSLDQYTEAFF.

V usage is TRBV5-4 and J usage is TRBJ2-1; TRBD2 matches 9 bases. The CDR3 is made up of 18 amino acids. Germline assignment: CDR1 SGHNT and CDR2 YYREEE (reference sequence). Trimming cost V 0 bases and J 0 bases; bases outside gene matches: 7. This chain's CDR3 is CASSLGGRRGGSYNEQFF. The DNA for the CDR3 is TGTGCCAGCAGCTTGGGAGGGCGGCGGGGGGGCTCCTACAATGAGCAGTTCTTC.

This chain uses TRBV10-1 with TRBJ2-7; D may be TRBD2 (5 bases). The CDR3 runs 13 residues. Germline V CDR1 and CDR2: WNHNN, SYGVQD (reference sequence). Trimming removed 6 bases at V and 6 bases at J, with 15 bases between. The CDR3 spells CASSRWVAGEQYF. The DNA of the CDR3 is TGCGCCAGCAGCCGGTGGGTCGCGGGCGAGCAGTACTTC.

CDR3 nucleotides: TGTGCCAGCAGCCCACAGGGCGTCACATTCTCTGGAAACACCATATATTTT. It codes for CASSPQGVTFSGNTIYF. The rearrangement uses TRBV9 and TRBJ1-3, with D perhaps matching TRBD1 (6 bases). The germline gives CDR1 SGDLS, CDR2 YYNGEE. Trimming stripped 4 bases from V and 0 bases from J, with 17 bases between. The CDR3 runs to 17 residues. The full variable domain, its missing parts supplied by reference TRBV9 and TRBJ1-3, is DSGVTQTPKHLITATGQRVTLRCSPRSGDLSVYWYQQSLDQGLQFLIQYYNGEERAKGNILERFSAQQFPDLHSELNLSSLELGDSALYFCASSPQGVTFSGNTIYFGEGSWLTVV.

V usage is TRBV19 and J usage is TRBJ1-6; TRBD1 agrees at 8 bases. CDR3 size: 14 residues. Germline V gene sequence: CDR1 LNHDA, CDR2 SQIVND (reference sequence). With V trimmed by 7 bases and J by 9 bases, 8 bases remained unmatched. The CDR3 is CASKTATGVSPLHF. The CDR3 region has the DNA TGTGCCAGTAAAACTGCGACAGGGGTTTCACCCCTCCACTTT.

V is TRBV29-1 and J is TRBJ2-7, with 15 bases identical to TRBD2. CDR3 length: 15 residues. Germline-derived CDR1 and CDR2 are SQVTM and ANQGSEA. Germline trimming cut 6 bases from V and 4 bases from J; bases unmatched to any gene: 7. The CDR3 reads CSVIMGLAGGYEQYF. CDR3 bases: TGCAGCGTGATCATGGGACTAGCGGGGGGATACGAGCAGTACTTC.

V and J are TRBV29-1 and TRBJ2-3; TRBD1 might be the D (6 bases). Germline V lookup: CDR1 SQVTM, CDR2 ANQGSEA. Between the trimmed V and J ends, which lost 7 bases and 2 bases, there was a span of 16 bases. The CDR3 loop spans 14 amino acids. In nucleotides, the CDR3 is TGCAGCGCCGCGACAGGTTGGGACACAGATACGCAGTATTTT. The encoded protein is CSAATGWDTDTQYF.

The rearrangement uses TRBV19 and TRBJ1-2, with TRBD1 matching over 10 bases. The germline V gene has CDR1 LNHDA and CDR2 SQIVND (reference sequence). CDR3 size: 14 residues. The junction had 6 bases not matched to a gene; V was cut back by 3 bases and J by 8 bases. CDR3 sequence reads: CASSMADRGRGYTF. The CDR3 coding sequence is TGTGCCAGTAGTATGGCCGACAGGGGGCGAGGCTACACCTTC.

The chain carries TRBV19 and TRBJ1-1, with TRBD1 matching over 7 bases. Germline values: CDR1 LNHDA, CDR2 SQIVND (reference sequence). The CDR3 spans 15 residues. V lost 6 bases and J lost 4; bases outside the gene matches: 11. The CDR3 coding sequence is TGTGCCAGTAGCTTGGAAAACAGGGGCGGCACTGAAGCTTTCTTT. Translating it yields CASSLENRGGTEAFF. Together with reference TRBV19 and TRBJ1-1, the CDR3 gives the full variable domain: DGGITQSPKYLFRKEGQNVTLSCEQNLNHDAMYWYRQDPGQGLRLIYYSQIVNDFQKGDIAEGYSVSREKKESFPLTVTSAQKNPTAFYLCASSLENRGGTEAFFGQGTRLTVV.

The genes are TRBV29-1 and TRBJ2-2, with D possibly matching TRBD2 (6 bases). The CDR3 loop spans 15 amino acids. Deletions cut 6 bases from V and 0 bases from J, with 14 bases between. Germline values: CDR1 SQVTM, CDR2 ANQGSEA. Written as DNA, the CDR3 is TGCAGCGTGGAGGGGCCGGGTTCGAACACCGGGGAGCTGTTTTTT. Protein product: CSVEGPGSNTGELFF.

This chain uses TRBV30 with TRBJ1-6; no reliable D call. Germline CDR1 is GTSNPN and CDR2 is SVGIG (reference sequence). The V end lost 4 bases, the J end lost 10 bases, and 14 bases lay between the germline ends. This CDR3 contains 13 residues. The chain's CDR3 is CAWKVIARSPLHF. The CDR3 nucleotides are TGTGCCTGGAAGGTTATAGCTCGGTCACCCCTCCACTTT.

The rearrangement links TRBV4-2 to TRBJ1-4; the match to TRBD1 covers 9 bases. The length of the CDR3 is 16 residues. CDR1 is LGHNA, CDR2 YNFKEQ, per germline. Trimming removed 0 bases from V and 3 bases from J; junction bases left unmatched: 2. The chain's CDR3 is CASSQDRQGANEKLFF. CDR3 in DNA: TGTGCCAGCAGCCAAGACCGACAGGGGGCTAATGAAAAACTGTTTTTT.

The chain combines TRBV6-5 with TRBJ2-1; 10 bases align to TRBD1. CDR1 and CDR2 (germline): MNHEY, SVGAGI. J gave up 6 bases and V 5 bases, and 7 bases lay outside the gene matches. The CDR3 is made up of 15 amino acids. Written as DNA, the CDR3 is TGTGCCAGCAGTACGGACAGGGGGAAAGGCAATGAGCAGTTCTTC. Translated, it gives CASSTDRGKGNEQFF.

The V call is TRBV9, the J call TRBJ2-5, with TRBD2 identical over 12 bases. Looked up from germline, CDR1 is SGDLS and CDR2 is YYNGEE. V lost 0 bases to trimming and J lost 5 bases; unmatched junction nucleotides: 8. The CDR3 is 17 amino acids. CDR3 nucleotide sequence: TGTGCCAGCAGCGTAGGACTAGCGGGGGCCAAGAGGGAGACCCAGTACTTC. Translating it yields CASSVGLAGAKRETQYF.

The V call is TRBV5-1, the J call TRBJ2-3, with TRBD1 identical over 10 bases. The CDR3 is 15 residues long. V lost 2 bases, J lost 3 bases, and 3 bases stayed unmatched. Germline V CDR1 and CDR2: SGHRS, YFSETQ. As DNA, the CDR3 is TGCGCCAGCAGCTTTGGGGGACAGGGGACAGATACGCAGTATTTT. It yields the protein CASSFGGQGTDTQYF.

This chain connects TRBV24-1 to TRBJ2-1, with TRBD2 identical over 8 bases. This CDR3 contains 16 residues. J was trimmed by 3 bases and V by 4 bases; bases with no gene match: 7. CDR1 is KGHDR and CDR2 is SFDVKD in the germline V gene. The chain's CDR3 is CATSDQTSENYNEQFF. The CDR3 region has the DNA TGTGCCACCAGTGACCAGACTAGCGAGAACTACAATGAGCAGTTCTTC.

This CDR3 reads CASSSAGGRARGNTIYF. The CDR3 nucleotides are TGTGCCAGCAGCTCCGCCGGGGGGAGGGCTCGAGGAAACACCATATATTTT. This chain joins TRBV9 and TRBJ1-3, with D maybe TRBD1 (5 bases). CDR1 and CDR2 (germline): SGDLS, YYNGEE. Deletions cut 4 bases from V and 4 bases from J, with 21 bases between. The length of the CDR3 is 17 residues.

This chain links TRBV27 with TRBJ1-6, with 7 bases that match TRBD1. The CDR3 length is 24 residues. In germline, CDR1 is MNHEY, CDR2 SMNVEV (reference sequence). V lost 3 bases and J lost 2; bases outside the gene matches: 28. The CDR3 here is CASSFSLAIEGDSIVKTYNSPLHF. The DNA for the CDR3 is TGTGCCAGCAGTTTTTCGCTGGCGATTGAGGGGGACAGCATCGTCAAGACCTATAATTCACCCCTCCACTTT.

V and J are TRBV6-4 and TRBJ2-7; 8 bases align to TRBD2. Trimming took 7 bases from V and 2 from J; bases not matched to a gene: 10. Germline lookup yields CDR1 MRHNA and CDR2 SNTAGT. This CDR3 region has 15 residues. Here the CDR3 DNA reads TGTGCCAGCACCCCACAAGCGGGGGAAACCTACGAGCAGTACTTC. Its protein product is CASTPQAGETYEQYF.

This sequence joins TRBV28 and TRBJ1-5, with D possibly TRBD1 on 6 matching bases. Trimming took 8 bases from V and 5 from J, leaving 10 bases between them. CDR3 length: 12 residues. Germline assignment: CDR1 MDHEN and CDR2 SYDVKM. The CDR3 protein is CASCRGDQPQHF. The DNA of the CDR3 is TGTGCCAGCTGCAGGGGCGATCAGCCCCAGCATTTT.

The chain joins TRBV7-3 to TRBJ2-1, with 11 nucleotides matching TRBD2. Germline CDR1 and CDR2: SGHTA and FQGTGA. The CDR3 consists of 15 residues. Germline trimming cut 5 bases from V and 7 bases from J; bases unmatched to any gene: 7. CDR3 DNA: TGTGCCAGCAGCCTGACTAGCGGGATTTCAAATGAGCAGTTCTTC. Its protein is CASSLTSGISNEQFF.

V gene TRBV27 combines with J gene TRBJ2-1; 14 bases are shared with TRBD2. The CDR3 covers 21 residues. Germline V lookup: CDR1 MNHEY, CDR2 SMNVEV (reference sequence). V dropped 7 bases and J dropped 1; count of bases not matched to a gene: 18. The DNA of the CDR3 is TGTGCCAGCACCCAGTCTGGACTAGCGGGGGGCCGAACCTTTTCCTACAATGAGCAGTTCTTC. Amino acid sequence: CASTQSGLAGGRTFSYNEQFF.

This clone was recorded only once. The J gene is TRBJ1-3, the V gene TRBV3-1 (or the pseudogene TRBV3-2); D gene unclear. The V and J ends lost 3 bases and 0 bases respectively, with 12 bases between them. This CDR3 comprises 16 residues. CDR1 is LGHDT and CDR2 is YNNKEL in the germline V gene (reference sequence). CDR3 DNA: TGTGCCAGCAGCCACCCCGGGTACCTCTCTGGAAACACCATATATTTT. Translation: CASSHPGYLSGNTIYF.

The chain employs TRBV15 and TRBJ2-5; possibly TRBD2 for D (6 bases). Germline-derived CDR1 and CDR2 are LNHNV and YYDKDF (reference sequence). V was clipped by 1 base and J by 0 bases, with 12 bases between them. The CDR3 is 16 residues long. CDR3 loop: CATSRGDSSYQETQYF. The CDR3 DNA is TGTGCCACCAGCAGAGGGGACTCCTCGTACCAAGAGACCCAGTACTTC.

There are many counts of this clone. The chain links TRBV9 to TRBJ1-5; D ambiguous. CDR1 is SGDLS and CDR2 is YYNGEE in the germline V gene. Trimming cost V 0 bases and J 7 bases, with 14 bases left between them. The CDR3 is 15 residues long. CDR3 protein: CASSVEGGVRQPQHF. DNA for the CDR3: TGTGCCAGCAGCGTAGAGGGCGGGGTAAGGCAGCCCCAGCATTTT.

The gene calls are TRBV10-3 and TRBJ1-1; possible D gene TRBD1, 5 bases. The V end was cut by 6 bases, the J end by 1 base, with 9 bases between. Germline CDR1 reads ENHRY; CDR2 reads SYGVKD. This CDR3 has 13 residues. The CDR3 sequence: CAISRDRNTEAFF. In DNA form, the CDR3 reads TGTGCCATCAGCAGAGACAGGAACACTGAAGCTTTCTTT.

This chain links TRBV6-4 with TRBJ1-5; D uncertain. Trimming left V 1 base short and J 6 bases short, with 4 bases between. From germline, CDR1 is MRHNA and CDR2 SNTAGT. CDR3 size: 12 residues. For the CDR3, the DNA is TGTGCCAGCAGTGACTACGGTCAGCCCCAGCATTTT. Encoded protein: CASSDYGQPQHF.

The chain links TRBV2 to TRBJ2-1, with TRBD2 as a possible D gene (5 bases). The CDR3 runs 16 residues. The germline V and J ends were trimmed by 8 bases and 0 bases, with 17 bases remaining between them. Germline-derived CDR1 and CDR2 are SNHLY and FYNNEI. DNA of the CDR3: TGTGCCAGCCGGGCAGGAGGCTTCAGCTCCTACAATGAGCAGTTCTTC. Translated: CASRAGGFSSYNEQFF.

V and J are TRBV28 and TRBJ1-5, with a possible D match to TRBD1 (5 bases). Germline V gene lookup returns CDR1 MDHEN and CDR2 SYDVKM. This CDR3 comprises 12 residues. V lost 7 bases and J 5 bases, leaving 9 bases between the germline ends. The CDR3 loop reads CASKGYDQPQHF. In DNA, the CDR3 is TGTGCCAGCAAGGGGTACGATCAGCCCCAGCATTTT.